One T cell receptor beta chain is described in this entry. This clone has only one observation. The specificity of this receptor is unknown. Base qualities are not provided; no much larger clone lies one nucleotide away. Enrolling through a virtual design, the prospective study's participants ranged in age from about 18 to 100 years and lived across 24 United States geographic areas. Cohort assignment in the prospective study relied on participant-reported clinical history from a screening survey and a study questionnaire. Each participant in the prospective study had whole blood, serum and a nasopharyngeal or oropharyngeal swab collected by mobile phlebotomists. Additional blood draws and questionnaires over an approximately two-month period could optionally be provided by prospective study participants. Prospective study blood samples were shipped either frozen or at room temperature before DNA extraction.

The immunoSEQ Assay, a bias-controlled multiplex PCR, was used to amplify TCRbeta CDR3 regions from genomic DNA. The original pipeline was this. Nucleated cell counts per sample were estimated from amplification of reference gene primers within the assay. To quantify the absolute abundance of each unique TCRbeta CDR3 rearrangement, sequence reads were collapsed and filtered. For each sample, productive Simpson clonality was calculated as the square root of Simpson's diversity index over productive rearrangements. TCRdb carries this immuneACCESS record with in-frame sequences only. Its versions omit some clonotypes, under half of them owing to an unresolved V gene in the studies checked, with the rest unexplained. That table gives V, J and clone size, and the DNA gave D and trimming. In all, the sample holds fewer than 350,000 clones, and approximately 91% of those were seen once. The ten biggest clones cover 2% to 2.5% of the sample.

This sample is part of a study of blood T cell repertoires in COVID-19 (dated by TCRdb to 2019 to 2021). About the investigation overall: The collaborator samples originated in the United States, Italy and Spain and spanned the acute and convalescent phases of COVID-19. The dataset comprised deeply sampled blood TCRbeta repertoires from subjects exposed to, actively infected with, or recovered from COVID-19. The material from the prospective study consisted of cDNA or gDNA derived from T cells, B-cell-depleted T cells, or PBMCs. The samples were drawn from the first 160 participants of the ongoing ImmuneRACE study and from roughly 1,300 subjects provided by 6 global collaborators. Sample metadata almost always included a de-identified subject ID, COVID-19 status, age in years and sex. Where available, HLA class I and class II types were taken from metadata supplied by the sample provider and were not determined by assay-based typing. A freely available public database, intended as a resource for researchers studying the immune response to SARS-CoV-2, is where the repertoires were released. The full study reports these points: How much clinical and demographic metadata was included differed by source and by participant, and the metadata was provided uncurated.

V ends up 8 bases short and J 10 bases short, with an unmatched junction base count of 15. The CDR3 spans 14 residues, from the cysteine through the phenylalanine. Kept here is only the CDR3 DNA, which spans 42 bases and is read in frame from base 1. The CDR1 and CDR2 encoded by the germline V gene are SNHLY and FYNNEI. This sequence uses TRBV2 and TRBJ2-3; 7 central bases correspond to TRBD1. The receptor was derived from a woman between 40 and 50 years old with acute COVID-19. Sample: PBMCs or T cells enriched from blood (not recorded which). The sequenced DNA is TGTGCCAGCGTACCGGGACAGTCTTGGTTGGCGCAGTATTTT. It codes for CASVPGQSWLAQYF.